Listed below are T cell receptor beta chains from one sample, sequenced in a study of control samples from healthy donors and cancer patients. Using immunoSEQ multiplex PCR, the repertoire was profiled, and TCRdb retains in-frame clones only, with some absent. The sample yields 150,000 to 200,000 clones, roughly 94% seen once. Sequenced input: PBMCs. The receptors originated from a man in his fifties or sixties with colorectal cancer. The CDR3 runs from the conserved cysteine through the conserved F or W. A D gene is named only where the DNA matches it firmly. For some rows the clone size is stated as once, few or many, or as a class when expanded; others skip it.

DNA: TGTGCCAGCAGTGTCAAAGGCTCTGGGGCCAACGTCCTGACTTTC
CDR3: CASSVKGSGANVLTF
D: NA
J: TRBJ2-6
V: TRBV2
length: 15
size: NA

DNA: TGTGCCAGCAGCCAACAGGGTTATAATTCACCCCTCCACTTT
CDR3: CASSQQGYNSPLHF
D: NA
J: TRBJ1-6
V: TRBV27
length: 14
size: NA

DNA: TGTGCCAGCAGTGCAGGCTCGAACACTGAAGCTTTCTTT
CDR3: CASSAGSNTEAFF
D: NA
J: TRBJ1-1
V: TRBV28
length: 13
size: NA

DNA: TGTGCCAGCAGGTTGACAAGTTATAGCAATCAGCCCCAGCATTTT
CDR3: CASRLTSYSNQPQHF
D: NA
J: TRBJ1-5
V: TRBV6-5
length: 15
size: NA

DNA: TGTGCCAGCTCCCAAAACCACAAAGAGACCCAGTACTTC
CDR3: CASSQNHKETQYF
D: NA
J: TRBJ2-5
V: TRBV18
length: 13
size: NA

DNA: TGTGCCAGCAGTGGACAGGTGGGGTCGACAGATACGCAGTATTTT
CDR3: CASSGQVGSTDTQYF
D: TRBD1
J: TRBJ2-3
V: TRBV9
length: 15
size: NA

DNA: TGTGCCAGCGGAACGGGGGCCGGGGGCGAGACCCAGTACTTC
CDR3: CASGTGAGGETQYF
D: NA
J: TRBJ2-5
V: TRBV3-1/TRBV3-2
length: 14
size: NA

DNA: TGTGCCTGGAATACGTACCCTGGGGCCAACGTCCTGACTTTC
CDR3: CAWNTYPGANVLTF
D: NA
J: TRBJ2-6
V: TRBV30
length: 14
size: once

DNA: TGTGCCAGCCGGGACGGCGTGACGGACACCATATATTTT
CDR3: CASRDGVTDTIYF
D: NA
J: TRBJ1-3
V: TRBV6-5
length: 13
size: NA

DNA: TGTGCCAGCAGCTTAAGACAGGGAGGCGGCCAGCCCCAGCATTTT
CDR3: CASSLRQGGGQPQHF
D: TRBD1
J: TRBJ1-5
V: TRBV7-2
length: 15
size: NA

DNA: TGTGCCAGCAGTTATGGGGGCTGGGGCCAGCCCCAGCATTTT
CDR3: CASSYGGWGQPQHF
D: NA
J: TRBJ1-5
V: TRBV6-5
length: 14
size: once

DNA: TGTGCCAGCTCTTACTCGGGCCGTGGAAACACTGAAGCTTTCTTT
CDR3: CASSYSGRGNTEAFF
D: NA
J: TRBJ1-1
V: TRBV27
length: 15
size: NA

DNA: TGTGCCAGCAGCTTGGGGCCCGAAAAGAACACTGAAGCTTTCTTT
CDR3: CASSLGPEKNTEAFF
D: NA
J: TRBJ1-1
V: TRBV7-8
length: 15
size: NA

DNA: TGTGCCAGCAGCTTAGAGCCCGCGACAGGGAGCTACGAGCAGTACTTC
CDR3: CASSLEPATGSYEQYF
D: TRBD1
J: TRBJ2-7
V: TRBV7-2
length: 16
size: NA

DNA: TGTGCCAGCAGCCCTGGCGGGGGCGGGTTCTACGAGCAGTACTTC
CDR3: CASSPGGGGFYEQYF
D: NA
J: TRBJ2-7
V: TRBV3-1/TRBV3-2
length: 15
size: NA

DNA: TGTGCCAGTACCCCTGGGGGGACGAACACCGGGGAGCTGTTTTTT
CDR3: CASTPGGTNTGELFF
D: NA
J: TRBJ2-2
V: TRBV19
length: 15
size: NA

DNA: TGTGCCAGTAGTACGTCGACACCTTCCTACGAGCAGTACTTC
CDR3: CASSTSTPSYEQYF
D: NA
J: TRBJ2-7
V: TRBV19
length: 14
size: NA

DNA: TGTGCCAGCAGTGAAATGATCCGGGGGGTTCGGTATGGCTACACCTTC
CDR3: CASSEMIRGVRYGYTF
D: NA
J: TRBJ1-2
V: TRBV6-1
length: 16
size: NA

DNA: TGTGCCAGCAGCTGGGCAGGGGTAGCGGGGGAGCTGTTTTTT
CDR3: CASSWAGVAGELFF
D: NA
J: TRBJ2-2
V: TRBV5-4
length: 14
size: NA

DNA: TGTGCCAGCAGCTTCTGGGGGGGGGCGAACACTGAAGCTTTCTTT
CDR3: CASSFWGGANTEAFF
D: NA
J: TRBJ1-1
V: TRBV5-4
length: 15
size: NA

DNA: TGTGCCAGCAGCTTAGTTCCCCGTAGCGAGCAGTACTTC
CDR3: CASSLVPRSEQYF
D: NA
J: TRBJ2-7
V: TRBV11-3
length: 13
size: NA

DNA: TGCGCCAGCAGCCACCTGGGACGGAGAACCTACAATGAGCAGTTCTTC
CDR3: CASSHLGRRTYNEQFF
D: NA
J: TRBJ2-1
V: TRBV4-1
length: 16
size: few

DNA: TGTGCCAGCTCACCCCTACGCGGGGGGGGTGAGCAGTACTTC
CDR3: CASSPLRGGGEQYF
D: TRBD2
J: TRBJ2-7
V: TRBV18
length: 14
size: NA

DNA: TGTGCCAGCAGCAAAGCGGTGTCAGGGGCGAAATTGTTCCTATATGGCTACACCTTC
CDR3: CASSKAVSGAKLFLYGYTF
D: NA
J: TRBJ1-2
V: TRBV21-1
length: 19
size: NA

DNA: TGTGCCAGCAGTCCCCTGGGCGGGAACAATCAGCCCCAGCATTTT
CDR3: CASSPLGGNNQPQHF
D: NA
J: TRBJ1-5
V: TRBV6-5
length: 15
size: NA

DNA: TGTGCCACCAGCAGAGCTGGCGCATACAATGAGCAGTTCTTC
CDR3: CATSRAGAYNEQFF
D: NA
J: TRBJ2-1
V: TRBV15
length: 14
size: NA

DNA: TGTGCCAGCAGTACCGCAGGGTATCCTAACTATGGCTACACCTTC
CDR3: CASSTAGYPNYGYTF
D: NA
J: TRBJ1-2
V: TRBV25-1
length: 15
size: NA

DNA: TGTGCCAGCAGCTTAGATGGGACAGGATTTAGCAATCAGCCCCAGCATTTT
CDR3: CASSLDGTGFSNQPQHF
D: TRBD1
J: TRBJ1-5
V: TRBV7-2
length: 17
size: NA

DNA: TGTGCCAGCCGGAAGGACAGCCAAGAGACCCAGTACTTC
CDR3: CASRKDSQETQYF
D: NA
J: TRBJ2-5
V: TRBV19
length: 13
size: NA

DNA: TGTGCCAGCAGGTGGACAGGGGAGGCCGAGCAGTACTTC
CDR3: CASRWTGEAEQYF
D: TRBD1
J: TRBJ2-7
V: TRBV2
length: 13
size: NA

DNA: TGTGCCATCAGTGGAGCGGGGGGGCCTGGGGAGACCCAGTACTTC
CDR3: CAISGAGGPGETQYF
D: TRBD2
J: TRBJ2-5
V: TRBV10-3
length: 15
size: once

DNA: TGTGCCACCAGTGATTGGAGAGATACGCAGTATTTT
CDR3: CATSDWRDTQYF
D: NA
J: TRBJ2-3
V: TRBV24-1
length: 12
size: NA

DNA: TGTGCCAGCAGTGAATATCGGGGGAACACCGGGGAGCTGTTTTTT
CDR3: CASSEYRGNTGELFF
D: NA
J: TRBJ2-2
V: TRBV25-1
length: 15
size: NA

DNA: TGTGCCAGCAGCCTTCTCGGACTAGCGGGCCTTCAAGAGACCCAGTACTTC
CDR3: CASSLLGLAGLQETQYF
D: TRBD2
J: TRBJ2-5
V: TRBV14
length: 17
size: NA

DNA: TGTGCCAGCAGTCTACGAAGAGGGGGACAAGGGTACGAGCAGTACTTC
CDR3: CASSLRRGGQGYEQYF
D: NA
J: TRBJ2-7
V: TRBV6-2/TRBV6-3
length: 16
size: NA

DNA: TGTGCCAGCAGTGATAAATTAAGCGGTCGGCAGACCGACACTGAAGCTTTCTTT
CDR3: CASSDKLSGRQTDTEAFF
D: NA
J: TRBJ1-1
V: TRBV6-1
length: 18
size: NA

DNA: TGTGCCACCAGCAGAGAAGAAATGAACACTGAAGCTTTCTTT
CDR3: CATSREEMNTEAFF
D: NA
J: TRBJ1-1
V: TRBV15
length: 14
size: NA

DNA: TGTGCCTGGAGTAGGGGAGACGTAAATCAGCCCCAGCATTTT
CDR3: CAWSRGDVNQPQHF
D: NA
J: TRBJ1-5
V: TRBV30
length: 14
size: NA

DNA: TGCGCCAGCAGCCCAAACAGGGGGCGTTATGGCTACACCTTC
CDR3: CASSPNRGRYGYTF
D: TRBD1
J: TRBJ1-2
V: TRBV5-1
length: 14
size: NA

DNA: TGTGCCAGCAGCAACGGACAGGGGGAGACCGGGGAGCTGTTTTTT
CDR3: CASSNGQGETGELFF
D: TRBD1
J: TRBJ2-2
V: TRBV6-2/TRBV6-3
length: 15
size: NA

DNA: TGTGCCTGGAGTGGGGTGGGGTTCACAGATACGCAGTATTTT
CDR3: CAWSGVGFTDTQYF
D: NA
J: TRBJ2-3
V: TRBV30
length: 14
size: NA

DNA: TGTGCCAGCAGTTCAGGACAGGGGATAGAGACCCAGTACTTC
CDR3: CASSSGQGIETQYF
D: TRBD1
J: TRBJ2-5
V: TRBV6-2/TRBV6-3
length: 14
size: NA

DNA: TGCACCAGCAGCCAAACTTCGACGGGGCTGAATCAGCCCCAGCATTTT
CDR3: CTSSQTSTGLNQPQHF
D: NA
J: TRBJ1-5
V: TRBV1
length: 16
size: NA